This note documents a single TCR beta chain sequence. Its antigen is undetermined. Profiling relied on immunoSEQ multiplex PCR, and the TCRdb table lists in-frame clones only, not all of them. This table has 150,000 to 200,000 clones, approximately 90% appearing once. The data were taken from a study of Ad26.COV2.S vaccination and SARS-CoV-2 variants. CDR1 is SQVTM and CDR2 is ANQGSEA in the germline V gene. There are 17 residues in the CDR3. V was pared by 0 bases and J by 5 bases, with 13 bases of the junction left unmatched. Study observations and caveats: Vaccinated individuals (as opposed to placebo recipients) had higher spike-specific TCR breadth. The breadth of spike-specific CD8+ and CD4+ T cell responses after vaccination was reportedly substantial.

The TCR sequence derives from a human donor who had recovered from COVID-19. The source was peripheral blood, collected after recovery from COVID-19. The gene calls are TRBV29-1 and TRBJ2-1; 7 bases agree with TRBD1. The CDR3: CSVEDIGGQEWNNEQFF. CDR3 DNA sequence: TGCAGCGTTGAAGATATAGGAGGACAGGAGTGGAACAATGAGCAGTTCTTC.